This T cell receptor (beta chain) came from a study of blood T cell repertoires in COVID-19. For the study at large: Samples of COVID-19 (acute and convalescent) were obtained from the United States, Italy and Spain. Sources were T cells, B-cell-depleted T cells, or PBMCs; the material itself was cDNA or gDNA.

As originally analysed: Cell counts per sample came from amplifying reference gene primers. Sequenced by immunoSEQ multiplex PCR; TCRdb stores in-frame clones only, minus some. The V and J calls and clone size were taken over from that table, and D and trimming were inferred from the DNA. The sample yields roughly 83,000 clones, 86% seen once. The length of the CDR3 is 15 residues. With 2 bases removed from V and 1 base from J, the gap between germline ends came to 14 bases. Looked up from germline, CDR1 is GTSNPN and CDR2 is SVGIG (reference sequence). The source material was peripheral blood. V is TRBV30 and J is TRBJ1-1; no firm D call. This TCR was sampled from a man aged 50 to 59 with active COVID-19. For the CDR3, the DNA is TGTGCCTGGAGTACATCAACTAGGACGAACACTGAAGCTTTCTTT. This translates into CAWSTSTRTNTEAFF. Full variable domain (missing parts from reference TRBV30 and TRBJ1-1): SQTIHQWPATLVQPVGSPLSLECTVEGTSNPNLYWYRQAAGRGLQLLFYSVGIGQISSEVPQNLSASRPQDRQFILSSKKLLLSDSGFYLCAWSTSTRTNTEAFFGQGTRLTVV.